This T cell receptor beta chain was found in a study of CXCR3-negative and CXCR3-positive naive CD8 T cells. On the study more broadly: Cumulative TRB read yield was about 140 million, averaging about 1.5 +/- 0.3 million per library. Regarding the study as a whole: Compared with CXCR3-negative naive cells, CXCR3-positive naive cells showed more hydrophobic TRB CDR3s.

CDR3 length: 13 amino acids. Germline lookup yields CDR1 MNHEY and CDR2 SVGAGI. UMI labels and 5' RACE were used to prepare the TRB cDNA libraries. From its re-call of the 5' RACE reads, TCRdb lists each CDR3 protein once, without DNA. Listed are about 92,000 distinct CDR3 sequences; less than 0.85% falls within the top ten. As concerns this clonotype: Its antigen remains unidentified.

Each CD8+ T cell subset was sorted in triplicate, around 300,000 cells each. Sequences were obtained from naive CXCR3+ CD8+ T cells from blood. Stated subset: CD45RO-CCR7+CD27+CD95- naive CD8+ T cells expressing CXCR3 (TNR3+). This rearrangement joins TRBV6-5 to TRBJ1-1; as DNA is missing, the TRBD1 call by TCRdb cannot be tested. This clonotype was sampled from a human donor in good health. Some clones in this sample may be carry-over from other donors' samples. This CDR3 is CASSQTGFTEAFF.